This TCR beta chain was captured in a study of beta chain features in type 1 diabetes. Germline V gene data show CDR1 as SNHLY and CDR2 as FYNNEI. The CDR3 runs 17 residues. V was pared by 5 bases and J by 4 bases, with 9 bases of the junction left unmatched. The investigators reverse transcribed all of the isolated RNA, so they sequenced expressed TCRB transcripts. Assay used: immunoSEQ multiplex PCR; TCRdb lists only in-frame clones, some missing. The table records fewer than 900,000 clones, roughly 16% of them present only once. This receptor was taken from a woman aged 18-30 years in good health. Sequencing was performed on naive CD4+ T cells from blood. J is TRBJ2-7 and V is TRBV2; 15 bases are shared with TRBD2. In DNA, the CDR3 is TGTGCCAGCAGTATTATTGGGACTAGCGGGAGGAATTACGAGCAGTACTTC. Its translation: CASSIIGTSGRNYEQYF.